The 26 T cell receptor beta chains below come from one sample, sequenced in a study of CD8+ T cells in alopecia areata. CD4, CD8alpha, NKG2D, NKG2ACE and other markers were used to sort pooled cutaneous lymph node cells. cDNA prepared by RNA extraction and subsequent reverse transcription served as the template for sequencing. The repertoire was sequenced with immunoSEQ multiplex PCR; TCRdb's copy has only in-frame clones and lacks some. This sample comprises approximately 280,000 clones, none seen once only. Sequenced input: CD4+ T cells sorted from a lymph node. The receptors were gathered from a C3H/HeJ mouse with alopecia areata. This line is of MHC haplotype H2-k.

About this clone: Genes here carry mouse names. The DNA ends 3 residues before the CDR3 does, and the rest of the CDR3 is filled in from the germline J gene. The chain combines TRBV13-1 with TRBJ1-6; possibly TRBD1 for D (6 bases). TRBJ1-6 carries the ORF label, with uncertain function. Looked up from germline, CDR1 is NSHNY and CDR2 is SYGAGN. The CDR3 covers 14 residues. Trimming shortened V by 5 bases and J by 2 bases, and 8 bases separated the two germline ends. This CDR3 reads CASRGTTYNSPLYF. The sequenced CDR3 bases are TGTGCCAGCAGAGGGACAACCTATAATTCGCCC.

Turning to this clone: Gene names follow the mouse nomenclature. The sequenced fragment ends 4 residues before the CDR3 boundary, so the rest is inferred from the germline J gene. V is TRBV13-2 and J is TRBJ2-1; 8 bases map to TRBD2. The CDR3 loop spans 17 amino acids. J lost 3 bases, V lost 0 bases, and 8 bases had no gene match. Germline CDR1 is NNHNN and CDR2 is SYGAGS (reference sequence). The CDR3 bases that were read are TGTGCCAGCGGTGATGCCGCTGGGGGGCCTGTCTATGCT. Encoded protein: CASGDAAGGPVYA. The CDR3 reads in full as CASGDAAGGPVYAEQFF.

This clone showed up just a few times. Mouse names are used for the genes. The CDR3 end falls 4 residues outside the read, so it is completed with the germline J gene. Additional DNA sequences in this sample encode the identical CDR3. This sequence joins TRBV13-1 and TRBJ2-2, with D hard to call. The CDR3 has 15 residues. CDR1 NSHNY and CDR2 SYGAGN come from the germline V gene. V gave up 0 bases and J gave up 1 base, with 7 bases separating them. The DNA read from the CDR3 is TGTGCCAGCAGTGATGCATTGGGAAACACCGGG. It specifies CASSDALGNTG. The complete CDR3 protein is CASSDALGNTGQLYF.

This clone was seen more than once but under ten times. Mouse gene names apply. The observed sequence ends 4 residues before the CDR3 terminus, with the missing tail filled in from the germline J gene. The rearrangement joins TRBV14 to TRBJ2-1; 8 bases agree with TRBD2. Germline V CDR1 and CDR2: SGHDT, FRDEAV. The CDR3 sequence is 15 residues long. Trimming cost V 2 bases and J 2 bases; bases outside gene matches: 3. The sequenced CDR3 bases are TGTGCCAGCAGTTTAGGGGGGGCGGACTATGCT. The encoded protein is CASSLGGADYA. The entire CDR3 reads CASSLGGADYAEQFF.

Of note for this clone: All gene names here are mouse names. This chain's CDR3 is CASSKEGSGAETLYF. Incomplete CDR3 DNA: TGTGCCAGCAGCAAGGAGGGGAGTGGTGCAGAA. V is TRBV5 and J is TRBJ2-3; tentative D call: TRBD1 (5 bases). Sequencing ends 4 residues short of the CDR3 end; the germline J gene provides the rest. With 5 bases removed from V and 1 base from J, the gap between germline ends came to 13 bases. The CDR3 sequence is 15 residues long. Germline assignment: CDR1 LGHNA and CDR2 YNLKQL (reference sequence).

The sample holds a few counts of this clone. Gene labels here are mouse ones. The CDR3 is cut off 4 residues early in the read; its end comes from the germline J gene. This sequence joins TRBV19 and TRBJ1-1; possibly TRBD1 for D (6 bases). The CDR3 is 14 residues long. V was trimmed by 2 bases and J by 0 bases, leaving 8 bases between them. CDR1 and CDR2 from the germline V gene are FNHDT and SITEND (reference sequence). The CDR3 sequence: CASSIRGSNTEVFF. The DNA read from the CDR3 is TGTGCCAGCAGTATCAGGGGCTCAAACACA.

With respect to this clone: The genes are named according to mouse. The part of the CDR3 DNA that was read is TGTGCCAGCAGTCCCGACAGCACA. As protein: CASSPDST. The complete CDR3 reads CASSPDSTEVFF. The V gene is TRBV13-1, the J gene TRBJ1-1; possibly TRBD1 for D (5 bases). The read terminates 4 residues before the CDR3 end, so the remaining end is supplied by the germline J gene. The CDR3 contains 12 residues. Deletions cut 4 bases from V and 4 bases from J, with 8 bases between. From germline, CDR1 is NSHNY and CDR2 SYGAGN.

This clone appeared a few times. Here the gene names and germline are mouse. Sequencing ends 4 residues short of the CDR3 end; the germline J gene provides the rest. The V call is TRBV5, the J call TRBJ2-5; D not certain. Per the germline V gene, CDR1 is LGHNA and CDR2 is YNLKQL (reference sequence). The CDR3 is 13 amino acids. The germline V and J ends were trimmed by 2 bases and 1 base, with 4 bases remaining between them. The CDR3 DNA, read in part, is TGTGCCAGCAGCCAAACAGACCAAGAC. It translates to CASSQTDQD. The full CDR3 protein is CASSQTDQDTQYF.

A note on this clone: Mouse gene names apply. The read gets to within 4 residues of the CDR3 end, and the germline J gene fills in the rest. Other DNA sequences in this sample translate to the same CDR3. The chain employs TRBV13-2 and TRBJ2-3; 8 bases match TRBD2. The CDR3 has 14 amino acids. The J segment lost 1 base and the V segment lost 2 bases, leaving 0 bases of the junction unmatched. The germline gives CDR1 NNHNN, CDR2 SYGAGS (reference sequence). The chain's CDR3 is CASGELGGAETLYF. Partial CDR3 DNA: TGTGCCAGCGGTGAACTGGGGGGTGCAGAA.

As to this clone: Mouse names are used for the genes. The read gets to within 4 residues of the CDR3 end, and the germline J gene fills in the rest. V gene TRBV13-1 combines with J gene TRBJ2-5, with 7 bases aligning to TRBD1. This CDR3 has 13 amino acids. CDR1 and CDR2 (germline): NSHNY, SYGAGN. The CDR3 reads CASRVQGKDTQYF. The covered CDR3 bases are TGTGCCAGCAGAGTACAGGGGAAAGAC.

This clone was seen a few times. The gene names here belong to mouse. Coverage ceases 4 residues before the CDR3 finishes, and the germline J gene fills in the end. The rearrangement links TRBV13-1 to TRBJ2-4; possible D gene TRBD1, 6 bases. CDR3 size: 14 residues. CDR1 and CDR2 from the germline V gene are NSHNY and SYGAGN. V was trimmed by 3 bases and J by 1 base, leaving 9 bases between them. Incomplete CDR3 DNA: TGTGCCAGCAGTGCAGGGGTCGGTCAAAAC. Protein: CASSAGVGQN. The complete CDR3 reads CASSAGVGQNTLYF.

A word on this clone: Genes and germline come from the mouse. Coverage ceases 4 residues before the CDR3 finishes, and the germline J gene fills in the end. This rearrangement joins TRBV1 to TRBJ2-1; 12 nucleotides match TRBD2. Per germline, CDR1 NSQYPW and CDR2 LRSPGD (reference sequence). The CDR3 spans 18 residues. The sequenced CDR3 bases are TGCACCTGCAGTGCAGGTCCCCCGGGACTGGGGGGCGAGACT. It translates to CTCSAGPPGLGGET. The CDR3 in its entirety is CTCSAGPPGLGGETEQFF.

For this clone: Germline and genes: mouse. With the read ending 4 residues before the CDR3 end, the germline J gene is used to fill in that end. Other DNA sequences within the sample encode an identical CDR3. The chain carries TRBV13-3 and TRBJ2-5; possibly TRBD2 for D (5 bases). The germline gives CDR1 NNHDY, CDR2 SYVADS. Trimming took off 3 bases at V and 0 bases at J, with 5 bases between the two ends. The CDR3 length is 13 residues. CDR3 protein: CASSGTNQDTQYF. The DNA read from the CDR3 is TGTGCCAGCAGTGGGACTAACCAAGAC.

Details on this clone: Gene names and germline match the mouse. The read gets to within 4 residues of the CDR3 end, and the germline J gene fills in the rest. V gene TRBV13-3 combines with J gene TRBJ2-7; 9 nucleotides agree with TRBD1. Germline assignment: CDR1 NNHDY and CDR2 SYVADS. CDR3 length: 15 residues. CDR3 bases read: TGTGCCAGCAGTGATATCGGACAGGGGAGGGAT. Translated: CASSDIGQGRD. In full, the CDR3 is CASSDIGQGRDEQYF.

This clone was recorded a few times. Each gene name is a mouse one. The read finishes 4 residues shy of the CDR3 end, and the germline J gene is used to complete it. The chain links TRBV19 to TRBJ2-7; 9 nucleotides align to TRBD2. Germline V gene data show CDR1 as FNHDT and CDR2 as SITEND (reference sequence). V dropped 6 bases and J dropped 0; count of bases not matched to a gene: 4. This CDR3 has 14 residues. The CDR3: CASNGLGISYEQYF. Incomplete CDR3 DNA: TGTGCCAGCAACGGACTGGGGATCTCCTAT.

Details on this clone: Genes and germline come from the mouse. Sequencing ends 4 residues short of the CDR3 end; the germline J gene provides the rest. The chain combines TRBV19 with TRBJ1-2; 7 positions match TRBD1. This CDR3 has 15 amino acids. J gave up 0 bases and V 5 bases, and 7 bases lay outside the gene matches. Germline V CDR1 and CDR2: FNHDT, SITEND (reference sequence). The CDR3 bases that were read are TGTGCCAGCAGCCTGAACAGGGGCGCAAACTCC. This codes for CASSLNRGANS. The whole CDR3 sequence is CASSLNRGANSDYTF.

Concerning this clone: Gene names are the mouse ones. The sequenced fragment ends 4 residues before the CDR3 boundary, so the rest is inferred from the germline J gene. Other DNA sequences in this sample translate to the same CDR3. The chain uses TRBV5 and TRBJ2-5, with 10 bases matching TRBD2. The CDR3 spans 15 residues. Germline V lookup: CDR1 LGHNA, CDR2 YNLKQL (reference sequence). Incomplete CDR3 DNA: TGTGCCAGCAGCCAAGGCCTGGGGGGGCCAGAC. This codes for CASSQGLGGPD. In full, the CDR3 is CASSQGLGGPDTQYF.

Concerning this clone itself: Gene names are mouse gene names. The read halts 4 residues ahead of the CDR3 end, with the missing end drawn from the germline J gene. This chain joins TRBV4 and TRBJ2-5; 7 nucleotides line up with TRBD2. The V gene's germline CDR1 is LGHDT and CDR2 YNNKQL (reference sequence). J was trimmed by 0 bases and V by 3 bases; bases with no gene match: 3. This CDR3 contains 15 residues. The sequenced CDR3 bases are TGTGCCAGCAGCTACGGGGGGGTTAACCAAGAC. This translates into CASSYGGVNQD. The entire CDR3 reads CASSYGGVNQDTQYF.

A word on this clone: The gene names here belong to mouse. The read finishes 4 residues shy of the CDR3 end, and the germline J gene is used to complete it. This chain joins TRBV13-2 and TRBJ1-1; possibly TRBD1 for D (6 bases). CDR3 size: 13 residues. Germline V gene lookup returns CDR1 NNHNN and CDR2 SYGAGS (reference sequence). This chain's CDR3 is CASVPRGGREVFF. Incomplete CDR3 DNA: TGTGCCAGCGTTCCCCGGGGGGGGCGA.

With respect to this clone: The listed genes are named as in mouse. Read sequence stops 3 residues before the CDR3 end, and the germline J gene provides the missing end. Within the sample, other DNA sequences also encode this same CDR3. The J gene is TRBJ1-6, the V gene TRBV13-3, with 7 bases fitting TRBD1. TRBJ1-6 is an ORF; its function is uncertain. This CDR3 is built from 14 residues. V gave up 4 bases and J gave up 4 bases; unmatched junction bases: 2. CDR1 is NNHDY and CDR2 is SYVADS in the germline V gene. The covered CDR3 bases are TGTGCCAGCAGTCCGGGACAGTATAATTCGCCC. Translating gives CASSPGQYNSP. The whole CDR3 region reads CASSPGQYNSPLYF.

This clone was picked up a small number of times. Gene names are mouse gene names. The read stops 4 residues short of the end of the CDR3; the missing end is completed from the germline J gene. This rearrangement joins TRBV1 to TRBJ2-1, with 12 positions matching TRBD2. The CDR3 sequence is 15 residues long. With V trimmed by 3 bases and J by 6 bases, 3 bases remained unmatched. Germline V gene sequence: CDR1 NSQYPW, CDR2 LRSPGD (reference sequence). CDR3 DNA (partial): TGCACCTGCAGTGCCTCGGGACTGGGGGGTGCT. Its translation is CTCSASGLGGA. The full CDR3 protein is CTCSASGLGGAEQFF.

The table lists this clone with a few counts. Germline and genes: mouse. The read gets to within 4 residues of the CDR3 end, and the germline J gene fills in the rest. The same CDR3 also results from other DNA sequences found in this sample. This rearrangement joins TRBV1 to TRBJ2-3; D is perhaps TRBD2 (6 bases). Germline CDR1 and CDR2: NSQYPW and LRSPGD (reference sequence). Trimming cost V 1 base and J 2 bases, with 10 bases left between them. The CDR3 length is 15 residues. CDR3 in amino acids: CTCSAGAGAAETLYF. The sequenced CDR3 bases are TGCACCTGCAGTGCAGGGGCTGGGGCTGCAGAA.

To note about this clone: Gene names follow the mouse nomenclature. The read comes to an end 4 residues before the CDR3 does, leaving the germline J gene to fill in the end. This sample also contains other DNA sequences that code for the same CDR3. This chain connects TRBV14 to TRBJ2-7; 10 bases align to TRBD2. Germline loops: CDR1 SGHDT, CDR2 FRDEAV. J lost 0 bases, V lost 4 bases, and 4 bases had no gene match. The CDR3 is made up of 15 amino acids. CDR3 sequence reads: CASSPDWGASYEQYF. CDR3 DNA, as far as it was read: TGTGCCAGCAGTCCTGACTGGGGGGCCTCCTAT.

This clone was detected a few times. Germline and genes here are mouse. The DNA ends 3 residues before the CDR3 does, and the rest of the CDR3 is filled in from the germline J gene. The same CDR3 is also encoded by other DNA sequences in this sample. This chain uses TRBV13-2 with TRBJ1-6; 12 positions match TRBD1. TRBJ1-6 is an open reading frame, and its role is uncertain. The CDR3 has 15 residues. Germline-derived CDR1 and CDR2 are NNHNN and SYGAGS (reference sequence). V lost 5 bases to trimming and J lost 7 bases; unmatched junction nucleotides: 4. The CDR3 bases that were read are TGTGCCAGCGGGGGACAGGGGGCGCGGAATTCGCCC. It translates to CASGGQGARNSP. The complete CDR3 reads CASGGQGARNSPLYF.

Notes on this clone: Germline and genes here are mouse. The DNA ends 4 residues before the CDR3 does, and the rest of the CDR3 is filled in from the germline J gene. The chain recombines TRBV13-3 with TRBJ2-7, with 11 bases that match TRBD1. Germline V gives CDR1 NNHDY, CDR2 SYVADS. The CDR3 contains 14 residues. CDR3 protein: CASSEMDRGHEQYF. CDR3 bases read: TGTGCCAGCAGTGAGATGGACAGGGGGCAT.

Comments on this clone: Genes and germline come from the mouse. The read terminates 4 residues ahead of where the CDR3 ends, so the germline J gene completes it. This chain joins TRBV3 and TRBJ2-7; D is possibly TRBD1 (6 bases). V was cut by 5 bases and J by 2 bases, with 13 bases left in between. The CDR3 loop spans 14 amino acids. CDR1 and CDR2 (germline): SNHLY, FYNGKV (reference sequence). CDR3 sequence: CASSIRDIPYEQYF. Incomplete CDR3 DNA: TGTGCCAGCAGCATCCGGGACATACCCTAT. The variable domain in full, with the rest retrieved from reference TRBV3 and TRBJ2-7, is GPKVLQIPSHQIIDMGQMVTLNCDPVSNHLYFYWYKQILGQQMEFLVNFYNGKVMEKSKLFKDQFSVERPDGSYFTLKIQPTALEDSAVYFCASSIRDIPYEQYFGPGTRLTVL.